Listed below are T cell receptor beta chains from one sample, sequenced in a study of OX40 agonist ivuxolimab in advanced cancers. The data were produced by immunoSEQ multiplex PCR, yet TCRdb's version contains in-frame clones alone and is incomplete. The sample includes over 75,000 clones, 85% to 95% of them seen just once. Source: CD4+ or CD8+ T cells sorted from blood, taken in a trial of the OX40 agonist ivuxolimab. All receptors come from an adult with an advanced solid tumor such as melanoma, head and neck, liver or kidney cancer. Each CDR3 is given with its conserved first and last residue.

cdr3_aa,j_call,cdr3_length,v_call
CAQHDGMNTEAFF,TRBJ1-1,13,TRBV2
CASNYGTGGDYGYTF,TRBJ1-2,15,TRBV6-6
CASKDGMDAGEQYF,.,14,TRBV6-6
CASSLSGGTANEQFF,TRBJ2-1,15,TRBV27
CASSQDLYADTQYF,TRBJ2-3,14,TRBV4-1
CASSQVEYNEQFF,TRBJ2-1,13,TRBV14
CASSLYRGETQYF,TRBJ2-5,13,TRBV5-1
CASSLMGVGGYTF,TRBJ1-2,13,TRBV27
CATSRGLTGLNTEAFF,TRBJ1-1,16,TRBV15
CASLRSNLWRVQPQHF,TRBJ1-5,16,TRBV28
CASSEWRKDEQFF,TRBJ2-1,13,TRBV25-1
CASSLKGTLYRRDSPLHF,TRBJ1-6,18,TRBV27
CASSPSGGTNEKLFF,TRBJ1-4,15,TRBV9
CASSASVGAEQPQHF,TRBJ1-5,15,TRBV4-1
CASSEVGQPYEQYF,TRBJ2-7,14,TRBV6-1
CASSLGTGSQETQYF,TRBJ2-5,15,TRBV7-9
CASSLISLPGEVGNEQFF,TRBJ2-1,18,TRBV5-1
CASSLEGLGEQYF,TRBJ2-7,13,TRBV7-9
CASSFRGLGKTEAFF,TRBJ1-1,15,TRBV7-6
CSATLGANVLTF,TRBJ2-6,12,TRBV29-1
CASSIMGGAFTLAFF,TRBJ1-1,15,TRBV19
CASSQEGITDTEAFF,TRBJ1-1,15,TRBV4-3
CSVVWSYEQYF,TRBJ2-7,11,TRBV29-1
CAISDPTGPDYYGYTF,TRBJ1-2,16,TRBV10-3
CASSHKTSGSYEQYF,TRBJ2-7,15,TRBV4-1
CASSPYQETQYF,TRBJ2-5,12,TRBV13
CASSMGKTEAFF,TRBJ1-1,12,TRBV19
CSVEDRGSSYEQYF,TRBJ2-7,14,TRBV29-1
CASSPGPPENTEAFF,TRBJ1-1,15,TRBV6-6
CASSWGTGAYGYTF,TRBJ1-2,14,TRBV5-6
CASSESSGPRQIFFF,TRBJ1-2,15,TRBV25-1
CASSRGGPYNEQFF,TRBJ2-1,14,TRBV5-4
CASSLYSSYNEQFF,TRBJ2-1,14,TRBV11-2
CASSLGSGDITDTQYF,TRBJ2-3,16,TRBV5-1
CASSGLRAGGSGEQYF,TRBJ2-7,16,TRBV9
CAGKTGEETQYF,TRBJ2-5,12,TRBV2
CASYEWLGAFF,TRBJ1-1,11,TRBV6-1
CASSLLIGGKTGELFF,TRBJ2-2,16,TRBV11-2
CASSVTGLSSGNTIYF,TRBJ1-3,16,TRBV6-1
CASLRDIQETQYF,TRBJ2-5,13,TRBV10-2
CASSQEPLAASYNEQFF,TRBJ2-1,17,TRBV4-1
CASSLSGRETQYF,TRBJ2-5,13,TRBV27